The 24 T cell receptor beta chains given below trace back to one sample, sequenced in a study of blood T cell repertoires in COVID-19. The method was immunoSEQ multiplex PCR; TCRdb's version includes in-frame clones alone and lacks a portion of them. The table includes around 45,000 clones, 83% detected once. Sample: peripheral blood. Source of these receptors: a man older than 75 in a cohort sampled during active COVID-19.

The CDR3 nucleotides are TGTGCCAGCAGCCGGACTAGCGGGGGGAAAAATGAGCAGTTCTTC. It codes for CASSRTSGGKNEQFF. J is TRBJ2-1 and V is TRBV7-2, with 14 positions matching TRBD2. V shed 5 bases, J shed 7 bases, and the junction held 4 bases outside the gene matches. The CDR3 is made up of 15 amino acids. Per the germline V gene, CDR1 is SGHTA and CDR2 is FQGNSA.

V usage is TRBV7-9 and J usage is TRBJ1-1; 8 bases agree with TRBD1. CDR1 and CDR2 (germline): SEHNR, FQNEAQ (reference sequence). This CDR3 has 14 amino acids. V lost 5 bases and J lost 2; bases outside the gene matches: 4. CDR3 protein: CASSTGTGNTEAFF. The DNA of the CDR3 is TGTGCCAGCAGCACTGGGACAGGCAACACTGAAGCTTTCTTT.

J is TRBJ2-1 and V is TRBV3-1 (or the pseudogene TRBV3-2), with 9 nucleotides matching TRBD2. The J segment lost 5 bases and the V segment lost 4 bases, leaving 9 bases of the junction unmatched. CDR3 length: 16 residues. In germline, CDR1 is LGHDT, CDR2 YNNKEL (reference sequence). CDR3 in amino acids: CASSPPGRGGNNEQFF. The CDR3 region has the DNA TGTGCCAGCAGCCCCCCGGGGCGGGGGGGAAACAATGAGCAGTTCTTC.

V gene TRBV5-1 combines with J gene TRBJ2-3; D possibly corresponds to TRBD1 (6 bases). CDR3 length: 14 residues. The germline CDR1 and CDR2 sequences are SGHRS and YFSETQ. V lost 3 bases and J lost 1, with 9 bases in between. The CDR3 sequence is CASSSGQRTDTQYF. The CDR3 DNA sequence: TGCGCCAGCAGCTCTGGACAGCGCACAGATACGCAGTATTTT.

The chain links TRBV18 to TRBJ1-3, with D maybe TRBD1 (5 bases). Trimming removed 3 bases from V and 0 bases from J, with 9 bases in between. Germline V gives CDR1 KGHSH, CDR2 LQKENI. This CDR3 is 15 amino acids long. CDR3 nucleotide sequence: TGTGCCAGCTCACCCGGAAGGGGCTCTGGAAACACCATATATTTT. It yields the protein CASSPGRGSGNTIYF. Supplemented by reference TRBV18 and TRBJ1-3, the full variable domain reads NAGVMQNPRHLVRRRGQEARLRCSPMKGHSHVYWYRQLPEEGLKFMVYLQKENIIDESGMPKERFSAEFPKEGPSILRIQQVVRGDSAAYFCASSPGRGSGNTIYFGEGSWLTVV.

The genes are TRBV5-6 and TRBJ1-6, with 8 nucleotides matching TRBD1. The CDR3 is 17 residues long. CDR1 and CDR2 (germline): SGHDT, YYEEEE. Germline trimming cut 5 bases from V and 4 bases from J; bases unmatched to any gene: 11. This CDR3 reads CASRTWTGLPYNSPLHF. CDR3 DNA: TGTGCCAGCAGGACCTGGACAGGGCTCCCATATAATTCACCCCTCCACTTT.

V gene TRBV6-5 combines with J gene TRBJ1-4; TRBD1 matches at 8 bases. With 5 bases clipped from V and 3 bases from J, the junction kept 2 bases outside the gene matches. The CDR3 loop spans 14 amino acids. Germline assignment: CDR1 MNHEY and CDR2 SVGAGI. The CDR3 DNA reads TGTGCCAGCAGTCAGGGGGCGGCTAATGAAAAACTGTTTTTT. Residues: CASSQGAANEKLFF.

This chain links TRBV5-1 with TRBJ2-5; 8 positions agree with TRBD1. CDR1 and CDR2 from the germline V gene are SGHRS and YFSETQ. Unmatched junction bases numbered 2, after V lost 1 base and J lost 0 bases. The CDR3 totals 15 residues. CDR3 sequence: CASSLQGADQETQYF. The DNA for the CDR3 is TGCGCCAGCAGCTTGCAGGGGGCCGACCAAGAGACCCAGTACTTC.

V is TRBV11-3 and J is TRBJ2-7; 7 nucleotides match TRBD1. The CDR3 sequence is 15 residues long. J gave up 2 bases and V 4 bases, and 8 bases lay outside the gene matches. Germline CDR1 and CDR2: SGHNT and YENEEA. The CDR3 DNA follows: TGTGCCAGCAGCTACGTTAGGGGACAGCCCTACGAGCAGTACTTC. It encodes CASSYVRGQPYEQYF.

This clone showed up just a few times. V usage is TRBV2 and J usage is TRBJ2-1; 10 bases map to TRBD2. The CDR3 totals 21 residues. Germline CDR1 and CDR2: SNHLY and FYNNEI. Trimming cost V 0 bases and J 1 base; bases outside gene matches: 15. The CDR3 DNA is TGTGCCAGCAGTGAAGCCCTAGCGGGAGTATTTGAGGCGGTGTCCTACAATGAGCAGTTCTTC. It codes for CASSEALAGVFEAVSYNEQFF.

The J gene is TRBJ2-7, the V gene TRBV7-2, with a tentative D call TRBD2 (6 bases). This CDR3 has 15 residues. CDR1 SGHTA and CDR2 FQGNSA come from the germline V gene. Deletions cut 2 bases from V and 2 bases from J, with 13 bases between. CDR3 loop: CASSLKSGGAYEQYF. DNA for the CDR3: TGTGCCAGCAGCTTAAAGAGCGGAGGGGCCTACGAGCAGTACTTC.

The chain links TRBV27 to TRBJ2-1, with D uncertain. CDR1 and CDR2 (germline): MNHEY, SMNVEV (reference sequence). Trimming took off 3 bases at V and 2 bases at J, with 8 bases between the two ends. The CDR3 loop spans 14 amino acids. CDR3 coding DNA: TGTGCCAGCAGTTTCCGCGGTACCTACAATGAGCAGTTCTTC. Its translation is CASSFRGTYNEQFF.

The chain uses TRBV10-2 and TRBJ2-4; the match to TRBD2 covers 14 bases. Germline V lookup: CDR1 WSHSY, CDR2 SAAADI. This CDR3 has 19 residues. Trimming removed 2 bases from V and 1 base from J; junction bases left unmatched: 7. This chain's CDR3 is CASSEGLAGGKGAKNIQYF. The DNA of the CDR3 is TGCGCCAGCAGTGAGGGACTAGCGGGGGGAAAGGGGGCCAAAAACATTCAGTACTTC.

The chain uses TRBV28 and TRBJ2-7; D is possibly TRBD1 (5 bases). The length of the CDR3 is 16 residues. V lost 5 bases, J lost 0 bases, and 17 bases lay in between. Germline V CDR1 and CDR2: MDHEN, SYDVKM. The CDR3 here is CASSPTAIRSSYEQYF. The CDR3 region has the DNA TGTGCCAGCAGTCCGACAGCGATAAGGAGCTCCTACGAGCAGTACTTC.

The chain links TRBV30 to TRBJ1-1; weak D call: TRBD1 (5 bases). The germline CDR1 and CDR2 sequences are GTSNPN and SVGIG (reference sequence). V lost 2 bases, J lost 7 bases, and 8 bases lay in between. The CDR3 covers 11 residues. CDR3 residues: CAWSYRIEAFF. The CDR3 nucleotides read TGTGCCTGGAGTTACAGGATTGAAGCTTTCTTT.

This chain links TRBV19 with TRBJ2-2; the match to TRBD1 covers 8 bases. J gave up 4 bases and V 6 bases, and 7 bases lay outside the gene matches. This CDR3 spans 15 amino acids. The germline V gene has CDR1 LNHDA and CDR2 SQIVND (reference sequence). The CDR3 DNA is TGTGCCAGTAGCCCGACAGGGGCGGGCACCGGGGAGCTGTTTTTT. Translated, it gives CASSPTGAGTGELFF.

The count of this clone is one. This chain joins TRBV2 and TRBJ1-1; D gene ambiguous. This CDR3 contains 13 residues. CDR1 is SNHLY and CDR2 is FYNNEI in the germline V gene. V shed 7 bases and J shed 9 bases, with 18 bases lying between them. The CDR3 reads CASKEEHPAQAFF. CDR3 nucleotide sequence: TGTGCCAGCAAAGAGGAACACCCCGCACAAGCTTTCTTT.

This clone has just a few counts. The rearrangement links TRBV7-2 to TRBJ2-1, with a possible D match to TRBD2 (5 bases). Germline CDR1 reads SGHTA; CDR2 reads FQGNSA. The CDR3 loop spans 17 amino acids. V gave up 1 base and J gave up 7 bases, with 20 bases separating them. The DNA of the CDR3 is TGTGCCAGCAGCTTAGTTAAGGCAGGACTCGAGTTTAATGAGCAGTTCTTC. Amino acids: CASSLVKAGLEFNEQFF. Complete variable domain (other parts from reference TRBV7-2 and TRBJ2-1): GAGVSQSPSNKVTEKGKDVELRCDPISGHTALYWYRQSLGQGLEFLIYFQGNSAPDKSGLPSDRFSAERTGGSVSTLTIQRTQQEDSAVYLCASSLVKAGLEFNEQFFGPGTRLTVL.

The chain is built from TRBV4-3 and TRBJ1-1, with 9 bases lining up with TRBD1. Germline CDR1 and CDR2: LGHNA and YSLEER. Unmatched junction bases numbered 12, after V lost 4 bases and J lost 0 bases. The CDR3 runs 18 residues. CDR3 in amino acids: CASSRESYRGQMNTEAFF. In DNA, the CDR3 is TGCGCCAGCAGCCGCGAGAGTTACAGGGGGCAAATGAACACTGAAGCTTTCTTT.

The rearrangement links TRBV10-3 to TRBJ2-5, with a weak D call TRBD2 (5 bases). Trimming removed 6 bases at V and 0 bases at J, with 14 bases between. There are 15 residues in the CDR3. Germline lookup yields CDR1 ENHRY and CDR2 SYGVKD. The CDR3 region has the DNA TGTGCCATCAGCAGAGGCGGGCTGTACCAAGAGACCCAGTACTTC. Residues: CAISRGGLYQETQYF.

The V and J genes are TRBV6-5 and TRBJ2-2, with D perhaps TRBD1 (6 bases). The CDR3 spans 14 residues. Trimming shortened V by 6 bases and J by 3 bases, and 11 bases separated the two germline ends. The germline V gene has CDR1 MNHEY and CDR2 SVGAGI. The chain's CDR3 is CASRQGFDTGELFF. CDR3 bases: TGTGCCAGCAGGCAGGGGTTTGACACCGGGGAGCTGTTTTTT.

The chain couples TRBV7-3 to TRBJ1-1, with D possibly matching TRBD1 (6 bases). CDR3 length: 13 residues. Trimming left V 5 bases short and J 1 base short, with 8 bases between. Germline V gene lookup returns CDR1 SGHTA and CDR2 FQGTGA. CDR3 residues: CASSTDRNTEAFF. The CDR3 DNA follows: TGTGCCAGCAGCACGGACAGGAACACTGAAGCTTTCTTT.

The chain has TRBV5-1 and TRBJ2-2; 13 nucleotides match TRBD2. Losses at the gene ends were 0 bases for V and 6 bases for J; bases not matched to a gene: 5. Germline V lookup: CDR1 SGHRS, CDR2 YFSETQ. The CDR3 consists of 17 residues. CDR3 loop: CASSLVPTSGGAGELFF. Written as DNA, the CDR3 is TGCGCCAGCAGCTTGGTCCCAACTAGCGGGGGGGCCGGGGAGCTGTTTTTT.

The chain uses TRBV7-2 and TRBJ1-1, with D perhaps TRBD1 (5 bases). CDR3 length equals 14 residues. Deletions cut 6 bases from V and 3 bases from J, with 14 bases between. Germline assignment: CDR1 SGHTA and CDR2 FQGNSA. CDR3 in amino acids: CASRESGTHTEAFF. The CDR3 DNA follows: TGTGCCAGCAGAGAGAGCGGGACTCACACTGAAGCTTTCTTT.